This is a list of T cell receptor beta chains from one sample in a study of radiotherapy plus CTLA-4 blockade in lung cancer. Data came from immunoSEQ multiplex PCR; TCRdb stores just in-frame clones and leaves some out. The sample consists of some 110,000 clones, 78% of them appearing once. The sample in question was peripheral blood, obtained from a patient treated with radiotherapy plus ipilimumab. The receptors shown here come from a human donor with non-small cell lung cancer who had a partial response to radiotherapy plus ipilimumab. Each CDR3 is given with its conserved first and last residue. A D gene is named only where the DNA matches it firmly. Size values are once, few and many counts, or a class for expanded clones, and some rows have none.

>15|TRBJ2-1|TRBD2|TRBV28|once
CASSLAELAGPQQFF
TGTGCCAGCAGTTTAGCGGAGTTAGCGGGACCCCAGCAGTTCTTC
>14|TRBJ2-3|TRBD2|TRBV11-2|-
CASILAGGTDTQYF
TGTGCCAGCATCCTAGCGGGAGGTACAGATACGCAGTATTTT
>14|TRBJ2-5|TRBD2|TRBV18|-
CASSPGTSFETQYF
TGTGCCAGCTCACCAGGGACTAGCTTTGAGACCCAGTACTTC
>15|TRBJ2-1|TRBD1|TRBV28|-
CASRGTGKSYNEQFF
TGTGCCAGCAGGGGGACAGGGAAGTCCTACAATGAGCAGTTCTTC
>15|TRBJ2-2|TRBD2|TRBV11-3|-
CASSYSGRAAGELFF
TGTGCCAGCAGCTATAGCGGGAGGGCCGCCGGGGAGCTGTTTTTT
>17|TRBJ2-1|TRBD2|TRBV7-2|-
CASSLYPGTSGSYEQFF
TGTGCCAGCAGCCTTTATCCCGGGACTAGCGGGAGCTATGAGCAGTTCTTC
>15|TRBJ1-2|TRBD1|TRBV19|-
CASCRGQGGRYGYTF
TGTGCCAGTTGCCGTGGACAGGGAGGAAGATATGGCTACACCTTC
>17|TRBJ2-1|TRBD2|TRBV7-6|few
CASSLRASGSIYNEQFF
TGTGCCAGCAGCTTAAGGGCTAGCGGGAGCATCTACAATGAGCAGTTCTTC
>14|TRBJ1-2|-|TRBV28|-
CASTLSGAGYGYTF
TGTGCCAGCACCCTTTCAGGGGCGGGCTATGGCTACACCTTC
>15|TRBJ1-2|-|TRBV5-1|-
CASSLAQVANYGYTF
TGCGCCAGCAGCTTGGCGCAGGTAGCTAACTATGGCTACACCTTC
>15|TRBJ2-1|-|TRBV5-1|-
CASSLARAKTDEQFF
TGCGCCAGCAGCTTGGCCAGGGCGAAGACGGATGAGCAGTTCTTC
>9|TRBJ2-1|-|TRBV3-1/TRBV3-2|-
CASSPPQFF
TGTGCCAGCAGCCCCCCTCAGTTCTTC
>14|TRBJ2-7|-|TRBV10-2|-
CASSDRGGPYEQYF
TGCGCCAGCAGTGACCGCGGAGGACCCTACGAGCAGTACTTC
>17|TRBJ2-7|TRBD2|TRBV11-3|-
CASSLVPIAGGPCEQYF
TGTGCCAGCAGCTTAGTCCCAATAGCGGGAGGGCCTTGCGAGCAGTACTTC
>13|TRBJ2-1|TRBD1|TRBV6-5|-
CASSLGQHNEQFF
TGTGCCAGCAGTCTGGGACAGCACAATGAGCAGTTCTTC
>14|TRBJ2-7|-|TRBV11-2|-
CASSLPGLEIRQYF
TGTGCCAGCAGCTTACCGGGACTCGAGATTCGGCAGTACTTC
>13|TRBJ1-1|-|TRBV6-5|-
CASSYQLNTEAFF
TGTGCCAGCAGTTATCAGTTGAACACTGAAGCTTTCTTT
>12|TRBJ1-2|-|TRBV5-6|-
CASSLVTYGYTF
TGTGCCAGCAGCTTGGTCACATACGGCTACACCTTC
>14|TRBJ2-7|-|TRBV5-1|-
CASGTGGARYEQYF
TGCGCCAGCGGAACAGGGGGGGCGCGGTACGAGCAGTACTTC
>15|TRBJ2-2|-|TRBV5-8|few
CASSLPGSYTGELFF
TGTGCCAGCAGCTTACCAGGATCCTACACCGGGGAGCTGTTTTTT
>13|TRBJ1-2|TRBD1|TRBV7-6|-
CASSSGQKNGYTF
TGTGCCAGCAGCTCGGGACAGAAGAATGGCTACACCTTC
>14|TRBJ2-5|-|TRBV5-1|-
CASSAISREETQYF
TGCGCCAGCAGCGCGATAAGCAGGGAAGAGACCCAGTACTTC
>13|TRBJ2-2|-|TRBV5-1|-
CASRSANTGELFF
TGCGCCAGCAGATCAGCGAACACCGGGGAGCTGTTTTTT
>15|TRBJ2-1|TRBD1|TRBV6-1|-
CASRKDRGIYNEQFF
TGTGCCAGCAGGAAAGACAGGGGGATCTACAATGAGCAGTTCTTC
>13|TRBJ2-2|-|TRBV14|-
CASSQDLMGELFF
TGTGCCAGCAGCCAAGATCTTATGGGGGAGCTGTTTTTT
>14|TRBJ1-4|TRBD1|TRBV5-1|-
CASSLSGGYEKLFF
TGCGCCAGCAGCTTGTCAGGGGGCTATGAAAAACTGTTTTTT
>16|TRBJ1-2|TRBD1|TRBV5-1|once
CASSLGGQGDLRGYTF
TGCGCCAGCAGCTTGGGGGGACAGGGCGACCTACGGGGCTACACCTTC
>14|TRBJ2-5|TRBD1|TRBV7-2|-
CASSSGTGLETQYF
TGTGCCAGCAGCTCTGGGACAGGGCTGGAGACCCAGTACTTC
>14|TRBJ2-7|TRBD1|TRBV28|-
CASRTGTAAYEQYF
TGTGCCAGCAGAACCGGGACAGCCGCCTACGAGCAGTACTTC
>14|TRBJ2-7|-|TRBV7-9|-
CASSLNLDSYEQYF
TGTGCCAGCAGCTTAAATCTAGACTCCTACGAGCAGTACTTC
>16|TRBJ2-7|-|TRBV7-2|-
CASSLPWAVYSYEQYF
TGTGCCAGCAGCTTGCCCTGGGCAGTCTATTCCTACGAGCAGTACTTC
>14|TRBJ2-7|TRBD2|TRBV2|-
CASSLAGVTYEQYF
TGTGCCAGCAGCCTAGCGGGAGTCACCTACGAGCAGTACTTC
>15|TRBJ2-1|-|TRBV9|few
CASTLGGSSYNEQFF
TGTGCCAGCACCCTAGGTGGAAGCTCCTACAATGAGCAGTTCTTC
>14|TRBJ1-2|-|TRBV6-1|-
CASSVHAGDYGYTF
TGTGCCAGCAGTGTCCATGCAGGGGACTATGGCTACACCTTC
>14|TRBJ2-2|TRBD2|TRBV7-3|-
CASSLGLVAGELFF
TGTGCCAGCAGCTTGGGACTAGTCGCCGGGGAGCTGTTTTTT
>16|TRBJ1-4|-|TRBV30|-
CAWSLGESATNEKLFF
TGTGCCTGGAGTTTAGGGGAATCTGCAACTAATGAAAAACTGTTTTTT
>14|TRBJ1-4|TRBD1|TRBV30|-
CAWSADRLGEKLFF
TGTGCCTGGAGCGCGGACAGGCTTGGGGAAAAACTGTTTTTT
>13|TRBJ2-1|-|TRBV19|-
CASSTAIYNEQFF
TGTGCCAGTAGTACCGCTATCTACAATGAGCAGTTCTTC
>12|TRBJ1-2|TRBD1|TRBV2|-
CASQGDSYGYTF
TGTGCCAGCCAGGGGGACAGCTATGGCTACACCTTC
>15|TRBJ1-1|-|TRBV18|-
CASSPPTVMNTEAFF
TGTGCCAGCTCACCCCCGACAGTAATGAACACTGAAGCTTTCTTT
>12|TRBJ1-2|-|TRBV7-2|-
CASRPSNYGYTF
TGTGCCAGCAGACCGAGTAACTATGGCTACACCTTC
>14|TRBJ2-1|-|TRBV6-6|-
CATHPDSAPREQFF
TGTGCCACCCACCCCGATTCCGCCCCCAGGGAGCAGTTCTTC
>12|TRBJ1-2|-|TRBV29-1|-
CSGGDLLYGYTF
TGCAGCGGCGGGGACTTACTCTATGGCTACACCTTC
>15|TRBJ1-1|-|TRBV7-9|-
CASSLMDTARSEAFF
TGTGCCAGCAGCTTAATGGACACAGCCAGATCGGAAGCTTTCTTT
>15|TRBJ1-6|-|TRBV15|-
CATSDRLNYNSPLHF
TGTGCCACCAGCGACCGACTGAACTATAATTCACCCCTCCACTTT
>13|TRBJ1-2|-|TRBV7-9|-
CASSFDSWYGYTF
TGTGCCAGCAGCTTTGACAGTTGGTATGGCTACACCTTC
>13|TRBJ1-1|TRBD1|TRBV7-9|medium-sized
CASSLPPGGEAFF
TGTGCCAGCAGCTTACCACCAGGGGGTGAAGCTTTCTTT
>13|TRBJ2-2|TRBD1|TRBV28|-
CASSLTGPGELFF
TGTGCCAGCAGCCTGACAGGGCCCGGGGAGCTGTTTTTT
>17|TRBJ2-1|TRBD2|TRBV5-4|-
CASSLGLAGGLYNEQFF
TGTGCCAGCAGCTTGGGACTAGCGGGAGGGCTCTACAATGAGCAGTTCTTC
>14|TRBJ2-7|TRBD2|TRBV28|once
CASTRTSGVYEQYF
TGTGCCAGCACCCGGACTAGCGGAGTATACGAGCAGTACTTC
>14|TRBJ1-6|-|TRBV30|-
CAWESGSYNSPLHF
TGTGCCTGGGAATCCGGGTCGTATAATTCACCCCTCCACTTT
>15|TRBJ2-3|TRBD1|TRBV28|few
CASSPWTGGTDTQYF
TGTGCCAGCAGTCCGTGGACAGGAGGCACAGATACGCAGTATTTT
>13|TRBJ1-2|TRBD1|TRBV29-1|-
CSVAGQGMSGYTF
TGCAGCGTTGCGGGACAGGGAATGAGTGGCTACACCTTC
>15|TRBJ1-1|-|TRBV5-1|once
CASSFGMGQNTEAFF
TGCGCCAGCAGTTTCGGGATGGGACAGAACACTGAAGCTTTCTTT
>14|TRBJ1-2|-|TRBV2|-
CASSETTGTYGYTF
TGTGCCAGCAGTGAGACCACAGGGACCTATGGCTACACCTTC
>10|TRBJ1-2|-|TRBV6-4|few
CASSVNGYTF
TGTGCCAGCAGTGTAAATGGCTACACCTTC
>15|TRBJ2-7|-|TRBV28|-
CASSLGAGDLLEQYF
TGTGCCAGCAGTTTAGGGGCAGGGGACCTCCTCGAGCAGTACTTC
>12|TRBJ2-1|-|TRBV10-3|-
CAISGGNNEQFF
TGTGCCATCAGTGGCGGCAACAATGAGCAGTTCTTC
>16|TRBJ1-2|TRBD1|TRBV6-1|-
CASSEEGTEQNYGYTF
TGTGCCAGCAGTGAAGAGGGGACAGAGCAAAACTATGGCTACACCTTC